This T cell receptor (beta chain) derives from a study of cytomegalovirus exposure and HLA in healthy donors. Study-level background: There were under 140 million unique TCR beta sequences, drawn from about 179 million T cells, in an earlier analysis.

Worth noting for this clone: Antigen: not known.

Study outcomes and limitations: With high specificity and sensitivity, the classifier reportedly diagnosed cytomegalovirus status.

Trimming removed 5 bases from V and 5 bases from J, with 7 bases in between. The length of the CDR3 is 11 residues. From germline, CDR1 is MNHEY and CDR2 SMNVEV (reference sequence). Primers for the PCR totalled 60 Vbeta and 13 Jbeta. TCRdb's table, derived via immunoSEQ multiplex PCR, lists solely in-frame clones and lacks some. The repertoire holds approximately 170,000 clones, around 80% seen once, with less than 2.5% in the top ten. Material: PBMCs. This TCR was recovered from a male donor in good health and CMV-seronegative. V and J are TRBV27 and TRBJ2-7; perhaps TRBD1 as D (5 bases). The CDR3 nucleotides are TGTGCCAGCAGTAGGGGTGACGAGCAGTACTTC. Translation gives CASSRGDEQYF.